This is a list of T cell receptor beta chains from one sample in a study of blood T cell repertoires in COVID-19. Repertoires were generated with immunoSEQ multiplex PCR, while TCRdb's copy carries only in-frame clones and drops some. The sample shows fewer than 200,000 clones, more than 85% of them seen only once. The specimen sequenced was PBMCs or T cells enriched from blood (not recorded which). Source of these receptors: a human donor with acute COVID-19. The donor label of this sample is uncertain. The CDR3 runs from the conserved cysteine through the conserved F or W. A D gene is named only where the DNA matches it firmly. A row's size may be missing; if present it is once, few, many or a size class.

j_call: TRBJ2-5; cdr3_length: 16; d_call: TRBD1; clone_size: .; v_call: TRBV25-1; cdr3_aa: CASSEYLTGSEWAQYF; cdr3_nt: TGTGCCAGCAGTGAATACCTGACAGGGTCGGAATGGGCCCAGTACTTC
j_call: TRBJ1-4; cdr3_length: 12; d_call: .; clone_size: .; v_call: TRBV2; cdr3_aa: CASRGLNEKLFF; cdr3_nt: TGTGCCAGCAGGGGCCTGAATGAAAAACTGTTTTTT
j_call: TRBJ2-1; cdr3_length: 15; d_call: TRBD2; clone_size: .; v_call: TRBV7-3; cdr3_aa: CASSGSGGEGDEQFF; cdr3_nt: TGTGCCAGCAGCGGTAGCGGGGGGGAGGGCGACGAGCAGTTCTTC
j_call: TRBJ2-7; cdr3_length: 16; d_call: TRBD1; clone_size: .; v_call: TRBV29-1; cdr3_aa: CSVEIPGQGFSYEQYF; cdr3_nt: TGCAGCGTCGAAATCCCGGGACAGGGTTTCTCCTACGAGCAGTACTTC
j_call: TRBJ1-1; cdr3_length: 17; d_call: TRBD1; clone_size: .; v_call: TRBV27; cdr3_aa: CASSLSIRTGPNTEAFF; cdr3_nt: TGTGCCAGCAGTTTATCGATCAGGACAGGGCCGAACACTGAAGCTTTCTTT
j_call: TRBJ2-3; cdr3_length: 16; d_call: TRBD2; clone_size: few; v_call: TRBV6-5; cdr3_aa: CASSYSRTSSPDTQYF; cdr3_nt: TGTGCCAGCAGTTACTCACGGACTAGCTCCCCAGATACGCAGTATTTT
j_call: TRBJ2-2; cdr3_length: 17; d_call: TRBD1; clone_size: .; v_call: TRBV7-2; cdr3_aa: CASSLQMTGGDTGELFF; cdr3_nt: TGTGCCAGCAGCTTACAGATGACAGGGGGGGACACCGGGGAGCTGTTTTTT
j_call: TRBJ1-2; cdr3_length: 14; d_call: .; clone_size: .; v_call: TRBV6-5; cdr3_aa: CASSPSDRLYGYTF; cdr3_nt: TGTGCCAGCAGTCCATCGGACAGATTATATGGCTACACCTTC
j_call: TRBJ1-2; cdr3_length: 14; d_call: .; clone_size: .; v_call: TRBV6-5; cdr3_aa: CASSYNPGVGGYTF; cdr3_nt: TGTGCCAGCAGTTATAATCCAGGGGTCGGCGGCTACACCTTC
j_call: TRBJ2-1; cdr3_length: 14; d_call: .; clone_size: .; v_call: TRBV12-5; cdr3_aa: CASGPDRTHNEQFF; cdr3_nt: TGTGCTAGTGGTCCGGACAGAACCCACAATGAGCAGTTCTTC
j_call: TRBJ1-4; cdr3_length: 15; d_call: .; clone_size: .; v_call: TRBV18; cdr3_aa: CASSPDIKGEEKLFF; cdr3_nt: TGTGCCAGCTCACCCGATATAAAGGGGGAAGAAAAACTGTTTTTT
j_call: TRBJ2-2; cdr3_length: 14; d_call: .; clone_size: .; v_call: TRBV9; cdr3_aa: CASSVEGSVGELFF; cdr3_nt: TGTGCCAGCAGCGTAGAGGGGTCGGTCGGGGAGCTGTTTTTT
j_call: TRBJ2-7; cdr3_length: 14; d_call: .; clone_size: .; v_call: TRBV19; cdr3_aa: CASSAAGASYEQYF; cdr3_nt: TGTGCCAGTAGTGCTGCAGGTGCCTCCTACGAGCAGTACTTC
j_call: TRBJ2-5; cdr3_length: 13; d_call: .; clone_size: .; v_call: TRBV4-1; cdr3_aa: CASSAGLLETQYF; cdr3_nt: TGCGCCAGCAGCGCAGGCCTACTGGAGACCCAGTACTTC
j_call: TRBJ2-2; cdr3_length: 14; d_call: .; clone_size: .; v_call: TRBV30; cdr3_aa: CAAPRGGNTGELFF; cdr3_nt: TGTGCTGCCCCCCGGGGAGGGAACACCGGGGAGCTGTTTTTT
j_call: TRBJ1-5; cdr3_length: 14; d_call: .; clone_size: .; v_call: TRBV28; cdr3_aa: CASSSRGVNQPQHF; cdr3_nt: TGTGCCAGCAGTTCACGGGGGGTCAATCAGCCCCAGCATTTT
j_call: TRBJ1-2; cdr3_length: 14; d_call: .; clone_size: .; v_call: TRBV4-2; cdr3_aa: CASSQPGTPYGYTF; cdr3_nt: TGTGCCAGCAGCCAGCCCGGGACACCCTATGGCTACACCTTC
j_call: TRBJ1-3; cdr3_length: 13; d_call: .; clone_size: .; v_call: TRBV19; cdr3_aa: CASSPGVGNTIYF; cdr3_nt: TGTGCCAGTAGTCCCGGGGTTGGAAACACCATATATTTT
j_call: TRBJ2-1; cdr3_length: 19; d_call: TRBD2; clone_size: once; v_call: TRBV11-2; cdr3_aa: CASSLKGDGGGTPRYEQFF; cdr3_nt: TGTGCCAGCAGCTTGAAGGGTGACGGCGGGGGGACCCCCAGGTATGAGCAGTTCTTC
j_call: TRBJ1-2; cdr3_length: 14; d_call: TRBD1; clone_size: .; v_call: TRBV24-1; cdr3_aa: CATSENRGGYGYTF; cdr3_nt: TGTGCCACCAGTGAAAACAGGGGAGGCTATGGCTACACCTTC
j_call: TRBJ2-3; cdr3_length: 12; d_call: .; clone_size: .; v_call: TRBV4-1; cdr3_aa: CASSQDRDTQYF; cdr3_nt: TGCGCCAGCAGCCAAGACCGGGATACGCAGTATTTT
j_call: TRBJ2-7; cdr3_length: 14; d_call: TRBD1; clone_size: .; v_call: TRBV6-5; cdr3_aa: CASRRTGVSYEQYF; cdr3_nt: TGTGCCAGCAGGCGGACAGGTGTCTCCTACGAGCAGTACTTC
j_call: TRBJ2-7; cdr3_length: 13; d_call: .; clone_size: .; v_call: TRBV7-2; cdr3_aa: CASSGGYPYEQYF; cdr3_nt: TGTGCCAGCAGCGGGGGGTACCCCTACGAGCAGTACTTC
j_call: TRBJ1-4; cdr3_length: 14; d_call: .; clone_size: .; v_call: TRBV21-1; cdr3_aa: CASTPRANNEKLFF; cdr3_nt: TGTGCCAGCACCCCAAGAGCCAATAATGAAAAACTGTTTTTT
j_call: TRBJ1-1; cdr3_length: 12; d_call: .; clone_size: .; v_call: TRBV28; cdr3_aa: CASTDILTEAFF; cdr3_nt: TGTGCCAGCACGGACATTCTCACTGAAGCTTTCTTT
j_call: TRBJ1-3; cdr3_length: 12; d_call: .; clone_size: once; v_call: TRBV7-9; cdr3_aa: CASSLLGNTIYF; cdr3_nt: TGTGCCAGCAGCTTATTAGGAAACACCATATATTTT
j_call: TRBJ2-7; cdr3_length: 13; d_call: TRBD1; clone_size: .; v_call: TRBV7-9; cdr3_aa: CASRGQGDYEQYF; cdr3_nt: TGTGCCAGCAGAGGACAGGGGGACTACGAGCAGTACTTC
j_call: TRBJ1-1; cdr3_length: 17; d_call: TRBD1; clone_size: .; v_call: TRBV7-9; cdr3_aa: CASRERTGAVENTEAFF; cdr3_nt: TGTGCCAGCAGGGAAAGGACAGGGGCGGTGGAGAACACTGAAGCTTTCTTT
j_call: TRBJ2-7; cdr3_length: 16; d_call: TRBD1; clone_size: .; v_call: TRBV4-1; cdr3_aa: CASSQPIRDRTYEQYF; cdr3_nt: TGCGCCAGCAGCCAACCCATCCGGGACAGGACCTACGAGCAGTACTTC
j_call: TRBJ2-5; cdr3_length: 13; d_call: .; clone_size: .; v_call: TRBV10-1; cdr3_aa: CASSGQGQETQYF; cdr3_nt: TGCGCCAGCAGCGGTCAGGGTCAAGAGACCCAGTACTTC
j_call: TRBJ1-5; cdr3_length: 13; d_call: .; clone_size: .; v_call: TRBV5-5; cdr3_aa: CASSLAGDQPQHF; cdr3_nt: TGTGCCAGCAGCTTGGCAGGGGATCAGCCCCAGCATTTT
j_call: TRBJ1-1; cdr3_length: 15; d_call: TRBD1; clone_size: .; v_call: TRBV6-5; cdr3_aa: CASSTQGAGNTEAFF; cdr3_nt: TGTGCCAGCAGTACACAGGGGGCGGGGAACACTGAAGCTTTCTTT
j_call: TRBJ1-6; cdr3_length: 14; d_call: TRBD1; clone_size: .; v_call: TRBV2; cdr3_aa: CASSPGQGSSPLHF; cdr3_nt: TGTGCCAGCAGCCCCGGACAGGGATCCTCACCCCTCCACTTT
j_call: TRBJ1-5; cdr3_length: 14; d_call: TRBD1; clone_size: .; v_call: TRBV2; cdr3_aa: CASSRTGGNQPQHF; cdr3_nt: TGTGCCAGCTCGCGGACAGGAGGCAATCAGCCCCAGCATTTT
j_call: TRBJ1-2; cdr3_length: 14; d_call: .; clone_size: .; v_call: TRBV3-1/TRBV3-2; cdr3_aa: CASSQWQGNYGYTF; cdr3_nt: TGTGCCAGCAGCCAATGGCAGGGTAACTATGGCTACACCTTC
j_call: TRBJ1-4; cdr3_length: 15; d_call: TRBD1; clone_size: .; v_call: TRBV2; cdr3_aa: CATNKDRGRIEKLFF; cdr3_nt: TGTGCCACCAATAAAGACAGGGGCCGTATTGAAAAACTGTTTTTT
j_call: TRBJ2-3; cdr3_length: 18; d_call: TRBD2; clone_size: .; v_call: TRBV4-3; cdr3_aa: CASSQDLAGGSATDTQYF; cdr3_nt: TGCGCCAGCAGCCAAGATTTGGCGGGGGGTTCCGCCACAGATACGCAGTATTTT
j_call: TRBJ2-7; cdr3_length: 14; d_call: .; clone_size: once; v_call: TRBV3-1/TRBV3-2; cdr3_aa: CASSRQANSYEQYF; cdr3_nt: TGTGCCAGCAGCCGACAGGCTAACTCCTACGAGCAGTACTTC
j_call: TRBJ1-3; cdr3_length: 16; d_call: .; clone_size: few; v_call: TRBV19; cdr3_aa: CASKLSRGASGNTIYF; cdr3_nt: TGTGCCAGTAAACTCTCGCGGGGGGCGTCTGGAAACACCATATATTTT
j_call: TRBJ2-3; cdr3_length: 16; d_call: TRBD2; clone_size: .; v_call: TRBV2; cdr3_aa: CATRTSGGERHDTQYF; cdr3_nt: TGTGCCACGAGGACTAGCGGGGGGGAAAGGCACGATACGCAGTATTTT
j_call: TRBJ2-3; cdr3_length: 14; d_call: .; clone_size: .; v_call: TRBV5-6; cdr3_aa: CASSLGTGTDTQYF; cdr3_nt: TGTGCCAGCAGCTTGGGGACTGGCACAGATACGCAGTATTTT
j_call: TRBJ2-1; cdr3_length: 13; d_call: .; clone_size: .; v_call: TRBV12-3/TRBV12-4; cdr3_aa: CASRTGDYNEQFF; cdr3_nt: TGTGCCAGCAGGACAGGAGACTACAATGAGCAGTTCTTC
j_call: TRBJ2-7; cdr3_length: 14; d_call: TRBD2; clone_size: .; v_call: TRBV5-4; cdr3_aa: CASSFRGGTHEQYF; cdr3_nt: TGTGCCAGCAGCTTCCGGGGGGGCACCCACGAGCAGTACTTC
j_call: TRBJ1-6; cdr3_length: 15; d_call: TRBD1; clone_size: few; v_call: TRBV24-1; cdr3_aa: CATIFSGQHNSPLHF; cdr3_nt: TGTGCCACCATTTTCTCGGGACAGCATAATTCACCCCTCCACTTT
j_call: TRBJ1-5; cdr3_length: 14; d_call: .; clone_size: .; v_call: TRBV4-1; cdr3_aa: CASSPTMSNQPQHF; cdr3_nt: TGCGCCAGCAGCCCAACAATGAGCAATCAGCCCCAGCATTTT
j_call: TRBJ2-2; cdr3_length: 13; d_call: .; clone_size: .; v_call: TRBV6-6; cdr3_aa: CASSYTDTGELFF; cdr3_nt: TGTGCCAGCAGTTATACAGACACCGGGGAGCTGTTTTTT
j_call: TRBJ1-1; cdr3_length: 13; d_call: .; clone_size: .; v_call: TRBV30; cdr3_aa: CAWSPYTGGEAFF; cdr3_nt: TGTGCCTGGAGTCCGTACACGGGGGGGGAAGCTTTCTTT
j_call: TRBJ2-3; cdr3_length: 15; d_call: .; clone_size: .; v_call: TRBV25-1; cdr3_aa: CASSDVTDQADTQYF; cdr3_nt: TGTGCCAGCAGTGATGTTACAGATCAAGCAGATACGCAGTATTTT
j_call: TRBJ1-6; cdr3_length: 14; d_call: .; clone_size: .; v_call: TRBV5-1; cdr3_aa: CASSQVTTDSPLHF; cdr3_nt: TGCGCCAGCAGCCAGGTCACCACCGATTCACCCCTCCACTTT
j_call: TRBJ1-2; cdr3_length: 15; d_call: .; clone_size: .; v_call: TRBV7-2; cdr3_aa: CASSLTSAGRNGYTF; cdr3_nt: TGTGCCAGCAGCTTAACGTCCGCAGGGCGCAATGGCTACACCTTC
j_call: TRBJ2-1; cdr3_length: 14; d_call: TRBD2; clone_size: .; v_call: TRBV3-1/TRBV3-2; cdr3_aa: CASSHSGGNNEQFF; cdr3_nt: TGTGCCAGCAGCCACAGCGGGGGTAATAATGAGCAGTTCTTC
j_call: TRBJ1-1; cdr3_length: 16; d_call: TRBD1; clone_size: .; v_call: TRBV4-1; cdr3_aa: CASSQVPRGAGTEAFF; cdr3_nt: TGCGCCAGCAGCCAAGTACCCAGGGGGGCGGGCACTGAAGCTTTCTTT
j_call: TRBJ2-3; cdr3_length: 15; d_call: TRBD2; clone_size: .; v_call: TRBV9; cdr3_aa: CASSVGGGITDTQYF; cdr3_nt: TGTGCCAGCAGCGTAGGCGGGGGGATCACAGATACGCAGTATTTT
j_call: TRBJ1-2; cdr3_length: 16; d_call: TRBD1; clone_size: once; v_call: TRBV18; cdr3_aa: CASSPPGTGGSYGYTF; cdr3_nt: TGTGCCAGCTCACCACCCGGGACAGGGGGCAGCTATGGCTACACCTTC
j_call: TRBJ2-3; cdr3_length: 18; d_call: TRBD2; clone_size: .; v_call: TRBV5-6; cdr3_aa: CASSLVAGGPSLRDTQYF; cdr3_nt: TGTGCCAGCAGCTTGGTGGCGGGGGGCCCGAGCTTGCGAGATACGCAGTATTTT
j_call: TRBJ1-2; cdr3_length: 15; d_call: .; clone_size: .; v_call: TRBV10-1; cdr3_aa: CASSESDIGNYGYTF; cdr3_nt: TGCGCCAGCAGTGAGTCCGACATCGGTAACTATGGCTACACCTTC
j_call: TRBJ1-6; cdr3_length: 16; d_call: .; clone_size: few; v_call: TRBV3-1/TRBV3-2; cdr3_aa: CASSQGLGRRNSPLHF; cdr3_nt: TGTGCCAGCAGCCAAGGACTAGGCCGCCGCAATTCACCCCTCCACTTT
j_call: TRBJ1-2; cdr3_length: 14; d_call: .; clone_size: few; v_call: TRBV19; cdr3_aa: CASSGDSTNYGYTF; cdr3_nt: TGTGCCAGTAGTGGAGACAGCACTAACTATGGCTACACCTTC